Below, 21 T cell receptor delta chains from the same sample are listed, as sequenced in a study of γδ T cells in repeated Plasmodium falciparum infection. TCRdb re-called clones from the multiplex PCR reads using CATT. Seen here are about 48,000 delta-chain clones, 1.6% observed once, and the top ten hold over 7%. Bulk repertoires came from Vgamma9/Vdelta2+ or Vdelta2-negative gammadelta T cells flow-sorted from PBMC. Sequenced sample: gamma-delta T cells from blood. Receptors were obtained from a pool of human donors (malaria-infected and uninfected, not separated).

Only a few counts were recorded for this clone. A far larger clone is one nucleotide away, so this likely arose from a read error. Additional DNA sequences in this sample encode the identical CDR3. The chain joins TRDV1 to TRDJ1; no definite D call. This CDR3 has 20 residues. Germline values: CDR1 TSWWSYY, CDR2 QGS. CDR3 sequence: CALGEPATQVVMAYTDKLIF. The CDR3 DNA follows: TGTGCTCTTGGAGAACCCGCAACTCAGGTAGTGATGGCGTACACCGATAAACTCATCTTT.

This clone occurred a few times. This likely traces to a read error, being one base from a far larger clone. The identical CDR3 is also encoded by other nucleotide sequences in the sample. This chain links TRDV1 with TRDJ1, with TRDD3 matching over 8 bases. The J gene, absent from TCRdb, was called here by matching the DNA to germline. The germline V gene encodes CDR1 TSWWSYY and CDR2 QGS. The CDR3 is made up of 18 amino acids. The V gene end was trimmed by 5 bases and the J gene end by 0 bases; junction bases not matched to a gene: 14. The chain's CDR3 is CALGLRRGGYLYTDKLIF. CDR3 bases: TGTGCTCTTGGGCTCAGGAGAGGGGGATATTTGTACACCGATAAACTCATCTTT.

This clone showed up just a few times. TCRdb pairs this DNA with a much larger clone's protein that differs at residue 18, likely a read error; the protein shown was translated from the DNA. CDR3 region: CALGELVARWGIDRYTDRLIF. The CDR3 DNA sequence: TGTGCTCTTGGGGAACTAGTTGCAAGGTGGGGGATAGATAGGTACACCGATAGACTCATCTTT. The chain combines TRDV1 with TRDJ1; 9 bases line up with TRDD3. The J gene, absent from TCRdb, was called here by matching the DNA to germline. CDR3 size: 21 residues. Germline values: CDR1 TSWWSYY, CDR2 QGS.

In this sample, this clone turned up a few times. A read error is likely here: a far larger clone is one base away. Other DNA sequences in the same sample also yield this CDR3. This sequence joins TRDV1 and TRDJ1; 7 positions match TRDD3. CDR3 size: 18 residues. Germline V CDR1 and CDR2: TSWWSYY, QGS. J lost 0 bases, V lost 5 bases, and 15 bases had no gene match. Here the CDR3 reads CALGSGGPWGLHTDKLIF. The CDR3 nucleotides are TGTGCTCTTGGGAGCGGAGGACCCTGGGGGCTGCACACCGATAAACTCATCTTT.

This clone was counted at least ten times. A far larger clone differs by one base, so this is likely a read error. The sample holds other DNA sequences that translate to the same CDR3. The chain combines TRDV3 with TRDJ1; unclear D gene. The V end was cut by 2 bases, the J end by 6 bases, with 16 bases between. Germline V gene data show CDR1 as TVYSNPD and CDR2 as GDNSRS (reference sequence). The CDR3 is 13 residues long. The CDR3 DNA reads TGTGCCTTTTCCGGTCTTTCCGCGAATAAACTCATCTTT. Protein sequence: CAFSGLSANKLIF. Complete variable domain (other parts from reference TRDV3 and TRDJ1): CDKVTQSSPDQTVASGSEVVLLCTYDTVYSNPDLFWYRIRPDYSFQFVFYGDNSRSEGADFTQGRFSVKHILTQKAFHLVISPVRTEDSATYYCAFSGLSANKLIFGKGTRVTVEP.

With respect to this clone: TCRdb lists the protein of a much larger clone for this DNA, which differs at residue 17, so this is likely a read error; the protein given here is translated from the DNA itself. V gene assignment gives TRDV1, but the J gene was left uncalled; the table assigns TRDD3, which was not confirmed against the DNA. The CDR3 has 18 amino acids. Germline CDR1 TSWWSYY, CDR2 QGS. The CDR3 DNA follows: TGTGCTCTTGGGGCCCACTACCTCTGGTGGGGGATCACCGATAAACTCACCTTT. Translation: CALGAHYLWWGITDKLTF.

Many counts were recorded for this clone. This likely stems from a read error, as it lies one base from a far larger clone. The sample carries other DNA sequences with the same CDR3. V and J are TRDV1 and TRDJ1; 11 positions match TRDD3. The CDR3 extends over 22 amino acids. Germline CDR1 TSWWSYY, CDR2 QGS. CDR3 residues: CALGDPSFYWGIGSSYTDKLIF. The CDR3 nucleotides read TGTGCTCTTGGGGACCCTTCCTTCTACTGGGGGATAGGGTCGTCGTACACCGACAAACTCATCTTT.

Comment on this clone: TCRdb records a much larger clone's protein for this DNA, with a difference at residue 18 that likely arises from a read error; the protein given is the translation of the DNA. The gene calls are TRDV1 and TRDJ3; 8 nucleotides agree with TRDD3. TCRdb is silent on the J gene; assignment here came from matching the DNA to germline. This CDR3 comprises 21 residues. Per the germline V gene, CDR1 is TSWWSYY and CDR2 is QGS. The CDR3 loop reads CALGAALRRGIRSWDTRKMFF. CDR3 nucleotides: TGTGCTCTTGGGGCCGCGCTCCGGCGCGGGATACGTTCCTGGGACACCCGAAAGATGTTTTTC.

A few counts support this clone. The protein held in TCRdb is that of a much larger clone and does not match this DNA's translation at residue 8, likely because of a read error; the protein shown is translated from the DNA. The V call is TRDV1, the J call TRDJ1; tentative D call: TRDD3 (5 bases). The J gene was not available in TCRdb and was assigned here by matching the DNA to germline segments. Looked up from germline, CDR1 is TSWWSYY and CDR2 is QGS. V was pared by 2 bases and J by 3 bases, with 16 bases between. The CDR3 spans 16 residues. CDR3 protein: CALGEGLAGFSDKLIF. In DNA form, the CDR3 reads TGTGCTCTTGGGGAAGGCCTGGCTGGGTTCTCCGATAAACTCATCTTT.

This clone was seen only a few times. TCRdb lists the protein of a much larger clone for this DNA, which differs at residue 9, so this is likely a read error; the protein given here is translated from the DNA itself. The chain carries TRDV1 and TRDJ1; possible D gene TRDD2, 6 bases. TCRdb offers no J gene call, so here the DNA was matched to germline to obtain one. Germline assignment: CDR1 TSWWSYY and CDR2 QGS. Trimming cost V 2 bases and J 0 bases, with 22 bases left between them. The CDR3 totals 19 residues. This chain's CDR3 is CALGECVLLSTVDTDKLIF. DNA of the CDR3: TGTGCTCTTGGGGAATGCGTCCTACTGAGTACTGTTGACACCGATAAACTCATCTTT.

This clone was counted between two and nine times. The protein that TCRdb holds for this DNA derives from a much larger clone and differs from the translated DNA at residue 4, which likely indicates a read error; the protein shown here is translated from the DNA. The CDR3 here is CALVGIGGDLYTDKLIF. The CDR3 region has the DNA TGTGCTCTTGTGGGAATAGGGGGGGATCTGTACACCGATAAACTCATCTTT. V usage is TRDV1 and J usage is TRDJ1; TRDD3 aligns across 7 bases. CDR1 is TSWWSYY and CDR2 is QGS in the germline V gene. Unmatched junction bases numbered 14, after V lost 7 bases and J lost 0 bases. This CDR3 is 17 amino acids long.

As to this clone: One base separates it from a far larger clone, so it is likely a read error. Other DNA sequences in this sample translate to the same CDR3. The V call is TRDV1, the J call TRDJ1, with D uncertain. The CDR3 runs 17 residues. V was clipped by 7 bases and J by 1 base, with 22 bases between them. Germline CDR1 and CDR2: TSWWSYY and QGS. CDR3 nucleotide sequence: TGTGCTCTTGCTGGTCCTCCGGTCCCCTTGCCCACCGATAAACTCATCTTT. This codes for CALAGPPVPLPTDKLIF.

As to this clone: Germline and junction disagree at one end, which may indicate a read error. The rearrangement links TRDV1 to TRDJ1, with 8 nucleotides matching TRDD2. No J gene is reported in TCRdb; it was inferred here by comparing the DNA with germline. Per germline, CDR1 TSWWSYY and CDR2 QGS. The CDR3 is 19 residues long. The CDR3 here is CASFLAGTGDFGYTDKLIF. The CDR3 nucleotides are TGCGCTTCCTTCCTAGCAGGTACAGGGGACTTCGGGTACACCGATAAACTCATCTTT.

This clone was detected only a few times. This DNA's translation differs at residue 9 from TCRdb's protein, which comes from a much larger clone; a read error is likely, and the protein shown is translated from the DNA. The genes are TRDV1 and TRDJ1; TRDD3 might be the D (5 bases). Per germline, CDR1 TSWWSYY and CDR2 QGS. V was cut by 0 bases and J by 8 bases, with 10 bases left in between. The CDR3 spans 13 residues. The CDR3 protein is CALGELPGTKLIF. In nucleotides, the CDR3 is TGTGCTCTTGGGGAACTTCCGGGGACAAAACTCATCTTT.

As regards this clone: TCRdb has a much larger clone's protein, which differs at residue 4 from the translation of this DNA, likely because of a read error; what is shown is the protein translated from the DNA. The chain links TRDV1 to TRDJ1, with D maybe TRDD2 (6 bases). TCRdb gives no J gene; it was assigned here by matching the DNA to germline. CDR3 length: 16 amino acids. Germline assignment: CDR1 TSWWSYY and CDR2 QGS. The CDR3 coding sequence is TGTGCTCTTAGGGATGTTCCTTCCGCCGGGGAACTCTCACTCATCTTT. This encodes CALRDVPSAGELSLIF.

There are a few counts of this clone. One base separates it from a far larger clone, so it is likely a read error. Other DNA sequences in this specimen translate into the identical CDR3. The rearrangement links TRDV1 to TRDJ1; D could derive from TRDD2 or TRDD3 (7 bases each). TCRdb is silent on the J gene; assignment here came from matching the DNA to germline. Germline CDR1 TSWWSYY, CDR2 QGS. There are 20 residues in the CDR3. CDR3 residues: CALGDNFLVGWGTHTDKLIF. DNA for the CDR3: TGTGCCCTTGGGGACAACTTCCTAGTTGGGTGGGGGACCCACACCGATAAACTCATCTTT.

This clone was counted ten times or more. Other DNA sequences within the sample encode an identical CDR3. The gene calls are TRDV1 and TRDJ1; D is ambiguous. The ends were cut back, 4 bases at V and 7 bases at J, with 19 bases in the middle. CDR3 length: 15 amino acids. Germline V lookup: CDR1 TSWWSYY, CDR2 QGS. The CDR3 DNA reads as TGTGCTCTTGGGGCCCCTTTCCGGGCTACGTTTAAACTCATCTTT. Its translation: CALGAPFRATFKLIF.

This clone occurred many times. V and J are TRDV1 and TRDJ1; 7 nucleotides align to TRDD3. Germline V gives CDR1 TSWWSYY, CDR2 QGS. The CDR3 spans 18 residues. Trimming at V came to 5 bases and at J to 4 bases, leaving 19 bases not matched to a gene. CDR3 nucleotide sequence: TGTGCTCTTGGGAAGGGGGAGACTGGGGATCGAGGTAGCGATAAACTCATCTTT. Encoded protein: CALGKGETGDRGSDKLIF.

This clone was seen a few times. This probably arose from a read error, given a far larger clone one base away. The sample contains more than one DNA sequence encoding this CDR3. The genes are TRDV1 and TRDJ1; D unclear. TCRdb leaves out the J gene; it was filled in here by matching the DNA to germline. The CDR3 runs 17 residues. Germline V gene lookup returns CDR1 TSWWSYY and CDR2 QGS. Deletions cut 0 bases from V and 0 bases from J, with 14 bases between. CDR3 bases: TGTGCTCTTGGGGAACTGGCGCCACTAAGAGACACCGATAAACTCATCTTT. It yields the protein CALGELAPLRDTDKLIF.

Details on this clone: The TCRdb protein comes from a much larger clone and disagrees with this DNA's translation at residue 6, likely due to a read error; the protein given here is derived from the DNA. The chain uses TRDV1 and TRDJ3; 10 positions agree with TRDD3. As TCRdb names no J gene, one was assigned here on the basis of a DNA match to germline. The germline V gene has CDR1 TSWWSYY and CDR2 QGS. V was clipped by 4 bases and J by 0 bases; unmatched bases: 27. This CDR3 is 26 amino acids long. CDR3 region: CALGGAKVQKGDTLREFSWDTRQMFF. Here the CDR3 DNA reads TGTGCTCTTGGGGGAGCTAAAGTCCAAAAGGGGGATACGCTTAGGGAGTTCTCCTGGGACACCCGACAGATGTTTTTC.

With respect to this clone: This is likely an artifact of a read error, given a far larger clone one base away. Other DNA variants within this sample encode the same CDR3. The genes are TRDV2 and TRDJ3; D gene uncertain. The J gene was not available in TCRdb and was assigned here by matching the DNA to germline segments. Germline CDR1 is GEAIGNYY and CDR2 is EKD. Trimming took off 3 bases at V and 0 bases at J, with 20 bases between the two ends. This CDR3 spans 20 amino acids. This chain's CDR3 is CACDLLSDVPRSWDTRQMFF. CDR3 coding DNA: TGTGCCTGTGACCTCCTCTCGGACGTCCCTCGCTCCTGGGACACCCGACAGATGTTTTTC.